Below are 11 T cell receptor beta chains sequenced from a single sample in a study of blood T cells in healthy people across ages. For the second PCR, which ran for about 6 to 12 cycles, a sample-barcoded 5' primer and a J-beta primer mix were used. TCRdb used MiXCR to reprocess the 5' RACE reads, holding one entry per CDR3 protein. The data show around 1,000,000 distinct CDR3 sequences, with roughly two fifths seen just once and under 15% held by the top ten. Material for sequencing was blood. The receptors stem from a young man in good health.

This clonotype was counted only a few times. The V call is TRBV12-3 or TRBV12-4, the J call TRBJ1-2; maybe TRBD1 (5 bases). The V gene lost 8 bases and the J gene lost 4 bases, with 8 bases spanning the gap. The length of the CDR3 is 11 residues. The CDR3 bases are TGTGCCAGCGGCGGGGGCTATGGCTACACCTTC. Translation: CASGGGYGYTF.

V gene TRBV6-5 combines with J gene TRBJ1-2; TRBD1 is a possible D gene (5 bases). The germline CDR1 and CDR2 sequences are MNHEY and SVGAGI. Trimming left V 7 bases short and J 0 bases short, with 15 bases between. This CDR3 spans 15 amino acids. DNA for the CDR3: TGTGCCAGCACCCAGGGACGGTACGCTAACTATGGCTACACCTTC. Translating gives CASTQGRYANYGYTF.

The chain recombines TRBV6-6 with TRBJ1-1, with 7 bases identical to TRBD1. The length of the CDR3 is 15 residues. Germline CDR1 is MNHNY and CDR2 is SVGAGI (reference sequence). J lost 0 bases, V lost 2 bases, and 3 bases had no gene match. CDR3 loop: CASSYGTVMNTEAFF. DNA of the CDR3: TGTGCCAGCAGTTACGGGACAGTCATGAACACTGAAGCTTTCTTT.

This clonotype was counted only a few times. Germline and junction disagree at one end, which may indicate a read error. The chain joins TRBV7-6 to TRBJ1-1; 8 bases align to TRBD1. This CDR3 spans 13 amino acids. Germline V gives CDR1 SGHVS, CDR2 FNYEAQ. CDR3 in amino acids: CASRQGRGTEAFF. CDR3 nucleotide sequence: TGCGCCTCAAGACAGGGGCGCGGGACTGAAGCTTTCTTT.

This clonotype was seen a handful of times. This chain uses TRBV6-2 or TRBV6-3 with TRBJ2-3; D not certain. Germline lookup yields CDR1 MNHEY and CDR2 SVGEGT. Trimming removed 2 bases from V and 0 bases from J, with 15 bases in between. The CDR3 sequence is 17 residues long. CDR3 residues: CASSYQSVGSSTDTQYF. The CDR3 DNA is TGTGCCAGCAGTTACCAGTCCGTGGGTTCTAGCACAGATACGCAGTATTTT.

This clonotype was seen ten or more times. This chain's CDR3 is CASSLVRQETQYF. The CDR3 nucleotides are TGTGCCAGCAGCTTAGTTAGACAAGAGACCCAGTACTTC. The J gene is TRBJ2-5, the V gene TRBV7-2; D is undetermined. This CDR3 comprises 13 residues. V was pared by 1 base and J by 2 bases, with 5 bases between. Germline V gives CDR1 SGHTA, CDR2 FQGNSA.

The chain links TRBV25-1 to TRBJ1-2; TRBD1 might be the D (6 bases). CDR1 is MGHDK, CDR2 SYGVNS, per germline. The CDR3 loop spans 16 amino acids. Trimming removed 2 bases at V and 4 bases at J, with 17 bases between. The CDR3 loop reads CASSEQGRTPSYGYTF. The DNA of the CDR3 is TGTGCCAGCAGTGAACAGGGGAGGACCCCTAGCTATGGCTACACCTTC.

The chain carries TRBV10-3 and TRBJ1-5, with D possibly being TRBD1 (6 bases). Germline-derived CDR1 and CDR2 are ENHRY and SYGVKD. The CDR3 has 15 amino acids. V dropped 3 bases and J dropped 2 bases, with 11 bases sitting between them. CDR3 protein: CAISDPGAGNQPQHF. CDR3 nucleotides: TGTGCCATCAGTGATCCGGGGGCAGGCAATCAGCCCCAGCATTTT.

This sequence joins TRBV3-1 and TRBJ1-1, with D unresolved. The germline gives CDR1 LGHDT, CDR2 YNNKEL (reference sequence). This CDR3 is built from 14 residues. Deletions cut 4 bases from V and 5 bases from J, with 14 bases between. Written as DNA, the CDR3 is TGTGCCAGCAGCCGACTAGCAAAGGAGACTGAAGCTTTCTTT. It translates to CASSRLAKETEAFF.

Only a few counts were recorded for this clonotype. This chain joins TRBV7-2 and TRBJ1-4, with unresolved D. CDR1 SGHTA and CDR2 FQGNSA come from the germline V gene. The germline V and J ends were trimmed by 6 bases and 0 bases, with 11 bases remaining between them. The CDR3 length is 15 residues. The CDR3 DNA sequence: TGTGCCAGCAGATCCGTCGGAGCAACTAATGAAAAACTGTTTTTT. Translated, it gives CASRSVGATNEKLFF.

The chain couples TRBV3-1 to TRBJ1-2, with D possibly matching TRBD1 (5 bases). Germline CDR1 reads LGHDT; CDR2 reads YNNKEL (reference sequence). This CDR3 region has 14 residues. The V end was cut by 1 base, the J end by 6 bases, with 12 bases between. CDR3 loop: CASSQGQQINGYTF. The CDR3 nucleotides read TGTGCCAGCAGCCAAGGACAGCAAATTAATGGCTACACCTTC.